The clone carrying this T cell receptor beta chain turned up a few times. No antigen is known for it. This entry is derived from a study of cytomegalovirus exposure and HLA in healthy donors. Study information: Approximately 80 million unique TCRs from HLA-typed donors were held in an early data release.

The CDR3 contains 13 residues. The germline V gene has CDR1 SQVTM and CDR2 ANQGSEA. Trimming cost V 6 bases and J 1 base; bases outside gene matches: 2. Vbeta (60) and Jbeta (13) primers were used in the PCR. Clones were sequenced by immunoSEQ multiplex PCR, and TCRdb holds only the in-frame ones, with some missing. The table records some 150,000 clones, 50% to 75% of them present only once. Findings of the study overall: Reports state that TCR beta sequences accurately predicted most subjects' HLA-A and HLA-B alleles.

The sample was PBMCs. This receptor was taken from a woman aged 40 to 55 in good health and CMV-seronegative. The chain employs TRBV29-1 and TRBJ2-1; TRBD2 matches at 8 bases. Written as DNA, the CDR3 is TGCAGCGTCCCTAGCGGGTCCTACAATGAGCAGTTCTTC. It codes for CSVPSGSYNEQFF.